The TCR beta chain under discussion was sequenced for a study of CD8 T cells in ankylosing spondylitis. CDR3 length equals 14 residues. V shed 6 bases, J shed 8 bases, and the junction held 8 bases outside the gene matches. The germline CDR1 and CDR2 sequences are LNHDA and SQIVND (reference sequence). This clonotype has a handful of counts. Its antigen is currently unknown. TCRdb passed the 5' RACE reads through MiXCR, listing each CDR3 protein once. The profile shows some 330,000 distinct CDR3 sequences, roughly 8% of them singletons. Broader study findings: The clones that were linked to disease were reported to be significantly enriched in matched synovial fluid samples from ankylosing spondylitis patients. Eight highly homologous variants formed a TCR beta motif that appeared characteristic of ankylosing spondylitis blood. The authors found the disease-linked clones to be CD8+ and relatively rare in peripheral blood.

The chain is built from TRBV19 and TRBJ2-2; 8 bases agree with TRBD2. This sequence originates from a male donor with ankylosing spondylitis. The sequenced material came from blood, either unsorted or a sorted T cell fraction (not recorded which). CDR3 DNA: TGTGCCAGTAGCGGTAGCGGGATATCGGGGGAGCTGTTTTTT. This codes for CASSGSGISGELFF.